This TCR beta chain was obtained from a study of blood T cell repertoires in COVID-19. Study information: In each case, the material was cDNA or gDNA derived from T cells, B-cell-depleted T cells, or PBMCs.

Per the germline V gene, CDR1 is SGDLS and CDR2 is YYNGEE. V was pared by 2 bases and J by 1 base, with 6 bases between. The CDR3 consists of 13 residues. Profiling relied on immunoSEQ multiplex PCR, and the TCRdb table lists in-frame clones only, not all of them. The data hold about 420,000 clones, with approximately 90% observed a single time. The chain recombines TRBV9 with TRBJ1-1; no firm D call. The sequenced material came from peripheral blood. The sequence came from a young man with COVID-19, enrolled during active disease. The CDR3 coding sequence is TGTGCCAGCAGCGTTCAATCGAACACTGAAGCTTTCTTT. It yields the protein CASSVQSNTEAFF. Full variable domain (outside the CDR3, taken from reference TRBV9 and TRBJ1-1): DSGVTQTPKHLITATGQRVTLRCSPRSGDLSVYWYQQSLDQGLQFLIQYYNGEERAKGNILERFSAQQFPDLHSELNLSSLELGDSALYFCASSVQSNTEAFFGQGTRLTVV.